This T cell receptor (beta chain) derives from a study of human T cells and chemical hapten exposure. Time point specified: patch test 2, 6 weeks after DPC sensitization. Treatment indicated: therapeutic diphenylcyclopropenone sensitization with weekly scalp DPC. Trimming took off 5 bases at V and 12 bases at J, with 17 bases between the two ends. Looked up from germline, CDR1 is SNHLY and CDR2 is FYNNEI. The CDR3 is 12 residues long. How the authors handled the data: Per-sample TCR counts ranged from roughly 20,000 to 700,000, median around 96,000. TCRdb called the RACE reads again in MiXCR, with one record for every CDR3 protein. It is TCRdb's table, rather than the study itself, that gives the V and J calls and clone size. This table has 140,000 or so distinct CDR3 sequences, about 11% appearing once. This clonotype was picked up a small number of times.

The TCR comes from a woman in her forties or fifties with alopecia areata. Some clones in this sample may be carry-over from other donors' samples. The source was whole blood, collected in connection with sensitization to the hapten diphenylcyclopropenone (DPC). This chain connects TRBV2 to TRBJ2-7; maybe TRBD2 (6 bases). The CDR3: CASSQPRETRYF. Written as DNA, the CDR3 is TGTGCCAGCAGTCAACCCCGGGAGACGCGGTACTTC. Looking up the rest from reference TRBV2 and TRBJ2-7 gives the full variable domain: EPEVTQTPSHQVTQMGQEVILRCVPISNHLYFYWYRQILGQKVEFLVSFYNNEISEKSEIFDDQFSVERPDGSNFTLKIRSTKLEDSAMYFCASSQPRETRYFGPGTRLTVT.